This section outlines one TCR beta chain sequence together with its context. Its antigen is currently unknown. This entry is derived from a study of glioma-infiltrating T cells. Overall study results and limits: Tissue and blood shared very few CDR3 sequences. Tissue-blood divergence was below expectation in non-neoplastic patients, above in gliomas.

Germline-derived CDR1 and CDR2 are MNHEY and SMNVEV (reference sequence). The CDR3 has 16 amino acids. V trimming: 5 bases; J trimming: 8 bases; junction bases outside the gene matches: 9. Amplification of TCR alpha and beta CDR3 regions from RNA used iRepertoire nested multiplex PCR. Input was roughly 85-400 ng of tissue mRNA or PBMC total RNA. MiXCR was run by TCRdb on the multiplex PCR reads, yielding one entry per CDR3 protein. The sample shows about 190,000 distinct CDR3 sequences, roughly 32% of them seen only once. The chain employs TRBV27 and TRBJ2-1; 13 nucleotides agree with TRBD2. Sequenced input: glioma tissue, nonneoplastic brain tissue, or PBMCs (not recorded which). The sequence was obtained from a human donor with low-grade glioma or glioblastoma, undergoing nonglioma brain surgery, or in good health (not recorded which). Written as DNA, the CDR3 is TGTGCCAGCAGTCTGGGACTAGCGGGACCGTTCGATGAGCAGTTCTTC. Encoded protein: CASSLGLAGPFDEQFF.